Following are 28 T cell receptor beta chains from one sample sequenced in a study of blood T cell repertoires in COVID-19. Sequenced by immunoSEQ multiplex PCR; TCRdb stores in-frame clones only, minus some. The sample has more than 85,000 clones, 70% to 90% seen once; the top ten hold 3.3%. The sequenced material came from peripheral blood. All receptors derive from a woman in her 50s with acute or convalescent COVID-19.

This clone was counted once. The gene calls are TRBV15 and TRBJ2-7; 8 positions match TRBD1. V shed 5 bases and J 4 bases; nucleotides not matched to a gene: 13. Germline CDR1 is LNHNV and CDR2 is YYDKDF (reference sequence). The CDR3 length is 16 residues. CDR3 DNA sequence: TGTGCCACCAGCCAGGGACAGGTCGGGGCGGGATACGAGCAGTACTTC. It codes for CATSQGQVGAGYEQYF.

The chain joins TRBV30 to TRBJ1-5, with D maybe TRBD1 (5 bases). Germline CDR1 reads GTSNPN; CDR2 reads SVGIG (reference sequence). Trimming removed 4 bases at V and 4 bases at J, with 14 bases between. CDR3 length: 14 residues. The DNA for the CDR3 is TGTGCCTGGACTCCGGGGGGGTTTAATCAGCCCCAGCATTTT. It specifies CAWTPGGFNQPQHF.

The CDR3 nucleotides read TGTGCCAGCAGCCGTTCAACAGGGGGCAATCAGCCCCAGCATTTT. Protein product: CASSRSTGGNQPQHF. This chain joins TRBV11-2 and TRBJ1-5; TRBD1 matches at 7 bases. This CDR3 is built from 15 residues. The junction had 6 bases not matched to a gene; V was cut back by 5 bases and J by 2 bases. The germline V gene encodes CDR1 SGHAT and CDR2 FQNNGV.

The J gene is TRBJ1-2, the V gene TRBV2; D uncertain. Trimming shortened V by 6 bases and J by 0 bases, and 14 bases separated the two germline ends. The CDR3 runs 15 residues. Germline lookup yields CDR1 SNHLY and CDR2 FYNNEI. This CDR3 is CASSALGVANYGYTF. The DNA of the CDR3 is TGTGCCAGCAGCGCCCTCGGAGTAGCTAACTATGGCTACACCTTC.

V usage is TRBV7-9 and J usage is TRBJ1-2, with 7 bases aligning to TRBD1. The junction had 10 bases not matched to a gene; V was cut back by 5 bases and J by 4 bases. The CDR3 runs to 15 residues. From germline, CDR1 is SEHNR and CDR2 FQNEAQ (reference sequence). The CDR3 DNA follows: TGTGCCAGCAGCCCGATGCCCGACAGGGCCTATGGCTACACCTTC. Translated, it gives CASSPMPDRAYGYTF.

This rearrangement joins TRBV6-5 to TRBJ2-7; tentatively, D is TRBD1 (6 bases). This CDR3 spans 13 amino acids. V dropped 6 bases and J dropped 3 bases, with 12 bases sitting between them. Germline CDR1 is MNHEY and CDR2 is SVGAGI. In DNA form, the CDR3 reads TGTGCCAGCAGCCTCTTACAGGGCTACGAGCAGTACTTC. Translating it yields CASSLLQGYEQYF.

The V gene is TRBV2, the J gene TRBJ2-1; D ambiguous. The germline V and J ends were trimmed by 7 bases and 5 bases, with 12 bases remaining between them. The CDR3 spans 13 residues. Germline CDR1 SNHLY, CDR2 FYNNEI. The CDR3 here is CASKRSENNEQFF. The CDR3 region has the DNA TGTGCCAGCAAGAGGTCAGAGAACAATGAGCAGTTCTTC. The full variable domain, completed using reference TRBV2 and TRBJ2-1, is EPEVTQTPSHQVTQMGQEVILRCVPISNHLYFYWYRQILGQKVEFLVSFYNNEISEKSEIFDDQFSVERPDGSNFTLKIRSTKLEDSAMYFCASKRSENNEQFFGPGTRLTVL.

This rearrangement joins TRBV7-9 to TRBJ2-3, with TRBD2 matching over 7 bases. Germline CDR1 and CDR2: SEHNR and FQNEAQ (reference sequence). The CDR3 consists of 14 residues. The ends lost 5 bases at V and 12 bases at J; junction bases unmatched: 14. CDR3 amino acids: CASSHRGGLGEQYF. The CDR3 DNA sequence: TGTGCCAGCAGCCACCGCGGGGGATTGGGAGAACAGTATTTT.

Of note for this clone: At one boundary the junction diverges from the germline segment, which might be a read error. The rearrangement joins TRBV25-1 to TRBJ1-1; 10 bases fit TRBD1. The CDR3 has 13 amino acids. CDR1 MGHDK and CDR2 SYGVNS come from the germline V gene. The CDR3 sequence: CASRDRGNAEAFF. The CDR3, as DNA: TGTGCCAGCAGGGACAGGGGGAACGCTGAAGCTTTCTTT.

The chain combines TRBV7-2 with TRBJ2-5, with 8 bases that match TRBD2. Germline-derived CDR1 and CDR2 are SGHTA and FQGNSA. The CDR3 has 16 residues. The ends lost 3 bases at V and 5 bases at J; junction bases unmatched: 11. The CDR3 nucleotides read TGTGCCAGCAGCTTCTCCGGGAGGGTTTTAGGGGAGACCCAGTACTTC. Protein product: CASSFSGRVLGETQYF.

The chain recombines TRBV2 with TRBJ2-5; TRBD1 matches at 10 bases. The CDR3 runs 16 residues. V gave up 3 bases and J gave up 5 bases; unmatched junction bases: 9. Germline assignment: CDR1 SNHLY and CDR2 FYNNEI. The CDR3 DNA is TGTGCCAGCAGTGACCGGACAGGGGGGAGGGGGGAGACCCAGTACTTC. It specifies CASSDRTGGRGETQYF.

This chain connects TRBV19 to TRBJ2-7; D perhaps matches TRBD2 (5 bases). Germline V gene data show CDR1 as LNHDA and CDR2 as SQIVND (reference sequence). The CDR3 is made up of 14 amino acids. Trimming left V 4 bases short and J 2 bases short, with 12 bases between. Here the CDR3 DNA reads TGTGCCAGTAGTAGAGGGAACAGTCCCTACGAGCAGTACTTC. Translated: CASSRGNSPYEQYF.

This clone was observed once. The V call is TRBV7-6, the J call TRBJ1-4; 7 bases match TRBD1. This CDR3 contains 15 residues. Germline V gene lookup returns CDR1 SGHVS and CDR2 FNYEAQ. Losses at the gene ends were 5 bases for V and 7 bases for J; bases not matched to a gene: 10. CDR3 sequence (DNA): TGTGCCAGCAGCCCTAACAGGGGCAGTCGTGAAAAACTGTTTTTT. Amino acid sequence: CASSPNRGSREKLFF.

Only a few counts were recorded for this clone. CDR3 in amino acids: CASSGLGEVHGELFF. The CDR3 DNA follows: TGTGCCAGTAGTGGACTAGGGGAGGTACACGGGGAGCTGTTTTTT. The chain carries TRBV19 and TRBJ2-2, with TRBD2 matching over 7 bases. Looked up from germline, CDR1 is LNHDA and CDR2 is SQIVND (reference sequence). Germline trimming cut 5 bases from V and 7 bases from J; bases unmatched to any gene: 10. CDR3 length: 15 residues.

The sample holds a few counts of this clone. The chain links TRBV7-2 to TRBJ2-1, with TRBD1 identical over 10 bases. Germline CDR1 reads SGHTA; CDR2 reads FQGNSA. With V trimmed by 0 bases and J by 7 bases, 6 bases remained unmatched. This CDR3 has 16 residues. Here the CDR3 reads CASSLATGGHRNEQFF. CDR3 DNA sequence: TGTGCCAGCAGCTTAGCGACAGGGGGCCATCGTAATGAGCAGTTCTTC.

The rearrangement links TRBV5-1 to TRBJ2-1; 8 bases agree with TRBD2. Germline trimming cut 6 bases from V and 7 bases from J; bases unmatched to any gene: 6. Germline-derived CDR1 and CDR2 are SGHRS and YFSETQ. This CDR3 region has 13 residues. This CDR3 reads CASNREGINEQFF. As DNA, the CDR3 is TGCGCCAGCAACCGGGAGGGAATAAATGAGCAGTTCTTC. The entire variable domain, with the rest obtained from reference TRBV5-1 and TRBJ2-1, is as follows: KAGVTQTPRYLIKTRGQQVTLSCSPISGHRSVSWYQQTPGQGLQFLFEYFSETQRNKGNFPGRFSGRQFSNSRSEMNVSTLELGDSALYLCASNREGINEQFFGPGTRLTVL.

The CDR3 DNA reads as TGTGCCAGCAGCCCCCGACTAGCGGACTACAATGAGCAGTTCTTC. It encodes CASSPRLADYNEQFF. The rearrangement joins TRBV11-3 to TRBJ2-1; 9 positions agree with TRBD2. The V gene's germline CDR1 is SGHNT and CDR2 YENEEA. The CDR3 length is 15 residues. Trimming cost V 5 bases and J 3 bases; bases outside gene matches: 5. The whole variable domain, filled in from reference TRBV11-3 and TRBJ2-1, reads EAGVVQSPRYKIIEKKQPVAFWCNPISGHNTLYWYLQNLGQGPELLIRYENEEAVDDSQLPKDRFSAERLKGVDSTLKIQPAELGDSAVYLCASSPRLADYNEQFFGPGTRLTVL.

The gene calls are TRBV5-5 and TRBJ2-5; D may be TRBD2 (5 bases). The CDR3 consists of 17 residues. The V and J ends lost 4 bases and 5 bases respectively, with 24 bases between them. The germline gives CDR1 SGHKS, CDR2 YYEKEE (reference sequence). The CDR3 sequence: CASSQRPPSSVGETQYF. CDR3 DNA sequence: TGTGCCAGCAGCCAGAGACCCCCTAGCTCAGTCGGGGAGACCCAGTACTTC.

The J gene is TRBJ2-3, the V gene TRBV25-1; D remains unclear. Germline V gene sequence: CDR1 MGHDK, CDR2 SYGVNS. The CDR3 runs 14 residues. V was clipped by 4 bases and J by 1 base, with 9 bases between them. CDR3: CASSGVGGTDTQYF. Here the CDR3 DNA reads TGTGCCAGCAGTGGGGTCGGAGGCACAGATACGCAGTATTTT.

The CDR3 bases are TGTGCCAGCAGTCTCCTGGGGGGGCAAAACATTCAGTACTTC. It yields the protein CASSLLGGQNIQYF. The chain joins TRBV28 to TRBJ2-4; D perhaps matches TRBD2 (7 bases). This CDR3 comprises 14 residues. Deletions cut 5 bases from V and 5 bases from J, with 13 bases between. Germline values: CDR1 MDHEN, CDR2 SYDVKM.

The chain's CDR3 is CASSVGSSGARNEQFF. CDR3 bases: TGTGCCAGCAGCGTAGGATCCAGCGGGGCCCGCAATGAGCAGTTCTTC. This chain connects TRBV9 to TRBJ2-1; 7 nucleotides agree with TRBD2. The germline gives CDR1 SGDLS, CDR2 YYNGEE. V was pared by 0 bases and J by 6 bases, with 9 bases of the junction left unmatched. CDR3 length: 16 residues. The full variable domain, with the rest looked up from reference TRBV9 and TRBJ2-1, is DSGVTQTPKHLITATGQRVTLRCSPRSGDLSVYWYQQSLDQGLQFLIQYYNGEERAKGNILERFSAQQFPDLHSELNLSSLELGDSALYFCASSVGSSGARNEQFFGPGTRLTVL.

This clone showed up just once. The rearrangement joins TRBV11-2 to TRBJ2-3; a possible D gene is TRBD1 (6 bases). The CDR3 is 17 amino acids. The V gene's germline CDR1 is SGHAT and CDR2 FQNNGV. V dropped 4 bases and J dropped 0 bases, with 17 bases sitting between them. The CDR3 spells CASSSPTGTPSTDTQYF. CDR3 nucleotide sequence: TGTGCCAGCAGCTCCCCGACAGGAACTCCTAGCACAGATACGCAGTATTTT.

J is TRBJ1-2 and V is TRBV6-5, with D hard to call. Trimming took 5 bases from V and 2 from J, leaving 12 bases between them. The CDR3 is 14 amino acids. Germline V gives CDR1 MNHEY, CDR2 SVGAGI. CDR3 protein: CASSQATGNYGYTF. Here the CDR3 DNA reads TGTGCCAGCAGTCAGGCAACCGGAAACTATGGCTACACCTTC.

V gene TRBV21-1 combines with J gene TRBJ2-7; the DNA was not compared with TRBD1, the D call given in the table. TRBV21-1 is listed as a pseudogene. This CDR3 spans 10 amino acids. The CDR3 DNA follows: TGTGCCAGCAGCCACTACGAGCAGTACTTC. Its protein product is CASSHYEQYF.

The chain uses TRBV19 and TRBJ1-5, with a tentative D call TRBD1 (5 bases). The V end lost 0 bases, the J end lost 3 bases, and 12 bases lay between the germline ends. CDR3 length equals 16 residues. Germline V CDR1 and CDR2: LNHDA, SQIVND (reference sequence). The CDR3 nucleotides read TGTGCCAGTAGTATAGATCCTACAGGCCTCAATCAGCCCCAGCATTTT. This codes for CASSIDPTGLNQPQHF.

CDR3 nucleotides: TGTGCCAGCAGCAACCCCCGGGCAGGGGACCCCTATGGCTACACCTTC. Translating it yields CASSNPRAGDPYGYTF. V usage is TRBV7-9 and J usage is TRBJ1-2; maybe TRBD1 (6 bases). The CDR3 is 16 amino acids. Germline values: CDR1 SEHNR, CDR2 FQNEAQ (reference sequence). V was trimmed by 5 bases and J by 4 bases, leaving 20 bases between them.

The CDR3 sequence is CASVQGGGYTF. The CDR3 DNA sequence: TGTGCCAGTGTACAGGGTGGCGGCTACACCTTC. V usage is TRBV19 and J usage is TRBJ1-2; the D gene is possibly TRBD1 (6 bases). The CDR3 covers 11 residues. From germline, CDR1 is LNHDA and CDR2 SQIVND (reference sequence). Trimming took 8 bases from V and 8 from J, leaving 12 bases between them.

The chain carries TRBV2 and TRBJ1-2; no firm D call. V was cut by 4 bases and J by 6 bases, with 12 bases left in between. The CDR3 covers 13 residues. Germline CDR1 is SNHLY and CDR2 is FYNNEI. This chain's CDR3 is CASSGEGRDGYTF. CDR3 DNA: TGTGCCAGCAGTGGTGAGGGTAGAGATGGCTACACCTTC. Based on the CDR3 plus reference TRBV2 and TRBJ1-2, the full variable domain is EPEVTQTPSHQVTQMGQEVILRCVPISNHLYFYWYRQILGQKVEFLVSFYNNEISEKSEIFDDQFSVERPDGSNFTLKIRSTKLEDSAMYFCASSGEGRDGYTFGSGTRLTVV.